The clone carrying this TCR beta chain was seen ten or more times. Its antigen is unidentified. Via MiXCR, TCRdb re-called the reads, giving one row per CDR3 protein. This table holds a few hundred thousand distinct CDR3 sequences, 29% found once. These data originate in a study of T cell repertoires in cytomegalovirus infection. In the study overall: Both recently identified HLA-C-restricted and well-studied HLA-B-restricted CMV epitopes were used in the study. Indicated by public TCR beta signatures were CMV infection and matching HLA type. Study outcomes and limitations: CMV-specific HLA-C-restricted TCR beta clonotypes dominated the ex vivo response. Summed frequency of public TCR beta families distinguished CMV carriers with the relevant HLA.

The receptor comes from a human donor in good health (CMV status not recorded). Some clones in this sample may be carry-over from other donors' samples. Sequenced here: cultured PBMCs, sampled from culture after CMV antigen stimulation.

CDR3 nucleotides: TGTGCCAGCAGCTTAAGTGACAGGGGGCGGAACACCATATATTTT. The encoded protein is CASSLSDRGRNTIYF. The chain has TRBV7-2 and TRBJ1-3; 10 bases map to TRBD1. CDR1 and CDR2 from the germline V gene are SGHTA and FQGNSA. V gave up 2 bases and J gave up 7 bases; unmatched junction bases: 5. The CDR3 consists of 15 residues.